The source of this TCR beta chain is a study of PD-L1 blockade in urothelial cancer. The CDR3 spans 19 residues. Germline V lookup: CDR1 MDHEN, CDR2 SYDVKM. V was clipped by 5 bases and J by 4 bases; unmatched bases: 17. Time point: pretreatment peripheral blood. Urothelial carcinoma, locally advanced or metastatic, affected the patients. Clones were sequenced by immunoSEQ multiplex PCR, and TCRdb holds only the in-frame ones, with some missing. This table holds some 46,000 clones, 80% found once. The source material was PBMCs, sampled around atezolizumab (anti-PD-L1) treatment. The genes are TRBV28 and TRBJ2-3; TRBD2 matches at 11 bases. The sequence came from a man aged 60 to 69 with urothelial cancer. The DNA of the CDR3 is TGTGCCAGCAGTCTAAAATACAGACAAACTAGCGGGAGAGCAGATACGCAGTATTTT. This encodes CASSLKYRQTSGRADTQYF.